This TCR beta chain comes out of a study of beta chain features in type 1 diabetes. General observations from the study: Equally in patients and controls, shorter templates might have been favored by PCR. Significant though moderate, a shortening of TCRB CDR3s appeared in all four CD4+ subsets of Type 1 diabetes patients.

Germline CDR1 reads SGHTA; CDR2 reads FQGTGA. The CDR3 is 14 amino acids. With 5 bases clipped from V and 11 bases from J, the junction kept 6 bases outside the gene matches. Reverse transcription of all isolated RNA meant that expressed TCRB transcripts were sequenced. Clones were sequenced by immunoSEQ multiplex PCR, and TCRdb holds only the in-frame ones, with some missing. The data show approximately 50,000 clones, roughly 41% seen once. Note on this clone: What it binds is not known.

The rearrangement links TRBV7-3 to TRBJ2-1; 13 nucleotides line up with TRBD2. The sequenced material came from Tregs from blood. This sequence was found in a man aged 25 to 40 with type 1 diabetes. Here the CDR3 reads CASSQTSGRTKQFF. CDR3 sequence (DNA): TGTGCCAGCAGCCAGACTAGCGGGAGGACAAAGCAGTTCTTC.